The present entry profiles one TCR beta chain with its context. The antigen it recognizes is unknown. Base quality data are lacking; no much larger clone is found one base away. Peripheral blood CD8+ and CD4+ T cells from healthy donors, Susac syndrome patients and multiple sclerosis patients were profiled using high-throughput TCR beta sequencing. Susac syndrome patients met recently defined diagnostic criteria for definite or probable disease. Bulk CD8+ and CD4+ T cells were purified by magnetic negative isolation, whereas CD8+ TEMRA cells were enriched by FACS. Blood was collected in EDTA tubes and processed within 24 hours, with PBMCs isolated through density gradient centrifugation. PBMCs intended for TCR sequencing were cryopreserved in liquid nitrogen and were subsequently thawed in a 37 degrees C water bath. The sorted or isolated CD4+, CD8+ and CD8+ TEMRA cells had a purity of 90% or higher.

This sample is drawn from a study of CD8 T cells in Susac syndrome (dated by TCRdb to between 2018 and 2021). A note on the overall study: Among the sequenced Susac syndrome patients, five or six had clinically active disease and 8 or 9 were in clinical remission. At blood withdrawal, Susac syndrome patients were therapy-naive, treated with corticosteroids (with IVIg additionally given to some), or treated with IVIg alone. The study used repertoire sequencing to test whether antigen drove CD8+ T cell activation and differentiation in Susac syndrome.

Study-wide conclusions, independent of this receptor: The number of individuals in the TCR sequencing and HLA analysis was acknowledged as relatively small. In patients with Susac syndrome, the CD4+ T cell repertoire showed no detectable clonal expansion.

The junction carries 23 bases between V and J, which are trimmed by 4 bases and 8 bases respectively. CDR1 and CDR2, per the germline V gene, are SQVTM and ANQGSEA. Taken from cysteine to phenylalanine, the CDR3 has 16 residues. Only the CDR3 DNA is retained, 48 bases long and in frame from the first base. RNA was extracted with the RNeasy kit and roughly 0.45 to 1 ug was reverse transcribed using random hexamers. TCR beta CDR3 regions were amplified with the immunoSEQ multiplex PCR assay covering 54 Vbeta and 13 Jbeta segments. PCR amplification bias was corrected using a synthetic template baseline for primer optimization and computational correction. For the original study's pipeline: Reads were annotated to V, D and J genes according to IMGT and were analyzed with immunoSEQ Analyzer, with only productive sequences retained. Clonality was calculated as one minus the Shannon entropy normalized by log2 of the number of productive unique sequences. For each patient and control, public and private clones were evaluated among the 100 most prevalent clones. Susac-specific clones were defined as absent from healthy and MS cohorts, about 1,100 published viral clones and other ImmuneACCESS disease sequences. TCRdb reanalyzed the raw reads on its own, using fastp at Q25 for trimming and MiXCR for clone calling, and kept in-frame beta chains. When rows share a CDR3 protein, they turn into one entry using the most common DNA and genes. Here the V and J calls rest on TCRdb's processing, not on the authors' analysis. The sample profile shows more than 150,000 distinct CDR3 sequences; about 96% of them were found once. The ten most abundant clones make up 0.095% to 0.15% of the sample.

The receptor was derived from a human donor with Susac syndrome. Recombination linked TRBV29-1 to TRBJ2-2; the D segment may tentatively be TRBD1 or TRBD2, each giving 5 matched bases. The sample taken for sequencing was CD4+ T cells from PBMCs. The CDR3 region: CSVVRPGRNGSGELFF. The DNA sequence is as follows: TGCAGCGTTGTCCGCCCGGGACGGAATGGCTCGGGGGAGCTGTTTTTT.